The sequence of this T cell receptor (beta chain) was determined in a study of blood T cell repertoires in COVID-19. Profiled with immunoSEQ multiplex PCR; TCRdb holds only in-frame clones, not every one. The sample lists about 180,000 clones, 65% to 90% occurring once. Germline CDR1 SNHLY, CDR2 FYNNEI. The CDR3 is 12 amino acids. The V end was cut by 7 bases, the J end by 8 bases, with 12 bases between. The chain couples TRBV2 to TRBJ2-1; tentative D call: TRBD2 (5 bases). The receptor was isolated from a man aged 45 to 65 with active or convalescent COVID-19. Sequenced input: peripheral blood. CDR3 nucleotides: TGTGCCAGCAAGACTACCGACCATGAGCAGTTCTTC. Protein: CASKTTDHEQFF.